Listed here are 24 T cell receptor beta chains from one sample, sequenced in a study of T-cell memory formation after mild COVID-19. TCRdb re-called the 5' RACE reads through MiXCR, storing one row per CDR3 protein. The table lists over 350,000 distinct CDR3 sequences, about a sixth of them singletons. The sample consisted of PBMCs or a T cell subset sorted from them (not recorded which). The origin of the receptors is a man in his late teens or twenties who had mild COVID-19 (a few samples of this study predate the infection). Cell type and time point are not known.

The V and J genes are TRBV20-1 and TRBJ2-7; no definite D call. V was shortened by 2 bases and J by 0 bases, with 11 bases between the two germline ends. CDR1 and CDR2 (germline): DFQATT, SNEGSKA (reference sequence). This CDR3 spans 14 amino acids. The CDR3: CSARTTLGSYEQYF. CDR3 bases: TGCAGTGCTAGAACTACCCTCGGCTCCTACGAGCAGTACTTC.

Only a few counts were recorded for this clonotype. The chain carries TRBV11-3 and TRBJ2-3; TRBD2 is a possible D gene (6 bases). The CDR3 is made up of 17 amino acids. The V end was cut by 1 base, the J end by 2 bases, with 16 bases between. Germline V gives CDR1 SGHNT, CDR2 YENEEA. The DNA of the CDR3 is TGTGCCAGCAGCTTAGGCCGGGACTCTAGCTTCACAGATACGCAGTATTTT. Protein product: CASSLGRDSSFTDTQYF.

V gene TRBV18 combines with J gene TRBJ1-2, with 7 bases fitting TRBD1. After removal of 4 bases from V and 6 bases from J, the junction contained 11 bases not matched to a gene. The CDR3 consists of 15 residues. Germline V gene lookup returns CDR1 KGHSH and CDR2 LQKENI. Here the CDR3 reads CASSLQQGRWHGYTF. In DNA, the CDR3 is TGTGCCAGCTCACTCCAACAGGGGCGGTGGCATGGCTACACCTTC.

This clonotype has only a few counts. This sequence joins TRBV7-9 and TRBJ1-1; D remains unclear. The V end lost 5 bases, the J end lost 3 bases, and 16 bases lay between the germline ends. The CDR3 is 15 amino acids. Germline V lookup: CDR1 SEHNR, CDR2 FQNEAQ (reference sequence). The CDR3 bases are TGTGCCAGCAGCCTACGGACCTCAAGGGACACTGAAGCTTTCTTT. Translated: CASSLRTSRDTEAFF.

This clonotype was seen only a few times. The gene calls are TRBV9 and TRBJ1-1; TRBD1 matches 8 bases. Germline V gene lookup returns CDR1 SGDLS and CDR2 YYNGEE. The J segment lost 1 base and the V segment lost 2 bases, leaving 4 bases of the junction unmatched. This CDR3 contains 15 residues. The CDR3 reads CASSVFDRGNTEAFF. CDR3 coding DNA: TGTGCCAGCAGCGTTTTTGACAGGGGGAACACTGAAGCTTTCTTT.

V usage is TRBV14 and J usage is TRBJ2-2; tentative D call: TRBD2 (7 bases). The CDR3 sequence is 15 residues long. The germline V and J ends were trimmed by 5 bases and 3 bases, with 13 bases remaining between them. Germline CDR1 SGHDN, CDR2 FVKESK. In DNA, the CDR3 is TGTGCCAGCAGCTTACGGGGGGCTTACACCGGGGAGCTGTTTTTT. This encodes CASSLRGAYTGELFF.

The chain employs TRBV12-3 or TRBV12-4 and TRBJ2-5; D perhaps matches TRBD2 (7 bases). The CDR3 length is 15 residues. The ends were cut back, 3 bases at V and 4 bases at J, with 15 bases in the middle. CDR3 region: CASSFGGAGLETQYF. DNA for the CDR3: TGTGCCAGCAGTTTTGGGGGGGCAGGTTTAGAGACCCAGTACTTC.

This clonotype was picked up a small number of times. CDR3 in amino acids: CATSRVRGADSPLHF. Here the CDR3 DNA reads TGTGCCACCAGCAGAGTGCGGGGGGCCGATTCACCCCTCCACTTT. This chain joins TRBV15 and TRBJ1-6; weak D call: TRBD1 (6 bases). Germline V gene lookup returns CDR1 LNHNV and CDR2 YYDKDF (reference sequence). Trimming removed 1 base at V and 8 bases at J, with 12 bases between. The CDR3 covers 15 residues.

There are many counts of this clonotype. The rearrangement links TRBV5-5 to TRBJ2-2, with TRBD1 identical over 7 bases. This CDR3 spans 14 amino acids. Trimming removed 1 base from V and 3 bases from J; junction bases left unmatched: 0. Germline V CDR1 and CDR2: SGHKS, YYEKEE (reference sequence). The CDR3 loop is CASSLTGDTGELFF. The CDR3 DNA follows: TGTGCCAGCAGCTTGACAGGGGACACCGGGGAGCTGTTTTTT.

The gene calls are TRBV5-1 and TRBJ2-7; 7 nucleotides align to TRBD2. Per germline, CDR1 SGHRS and CDR2 YFSETQ. This CDR3 contains 14 residues. V was clipped by 0 bases and J by 1 base; unmatched bases: 1. In DNA, the CDR3 is TGCGCCAGCAGCTTGGGTAGCGGGTCCTACGAGCAGTACGTC. Translating gives CASSLGSGSYEQYV.

The chain has TRBV11-2 and TRBJ2-3, with D perhaps assigned TRBD1 or TRBD2 (7 bases each). Germline loops: CDR1 SGHAT, CDR2 FQNNGV. V was clipped by 6 bases and J by 1 base, with 23 bases between them. This CDR3 comprises 18 residues. In DNA, the CDR3 is TGTGCCAGCAGACGAGCCCGCGGACAGGCGGGGGGCACAGATACGCAGTATTTT. Amino acids: CASRRARGQAGGTDTQYF.

This clonotype appeared a few times. The chain carries TRBV3-1 and TRBJ2-7, with D possibly being TRBD1 or TRBD2 (6 bases each). V was clipped by 2 bases and J by 5 bases, with 13 bases between them. Germline CDR1 LGHDT, CDR2 YNNKEL (reference sequence). The CDR3 is 14 residues long. The DNA of the CDR3 is TGTGCCAGCAGCCAAATGTCGGGGGCGAACGAGCAGTACTTC. Residues: CASSQMSGANEQYF.

The CDR3 reads CASSDSGTGGTGELFF. The CDR3 DNA is TGTGCCAGCAGTGACAGCGGGACAGGGGGGACCGGGGAGCTGTTTTTT. This chain connects TRBV6-4 to TRBJ2-2; 11 positions match TRBD1. This CDR3 is built from 16 residues. Germline CDR1 reads MRHNA; CDR2 reads SNTAGT. V lost 2 bases to trimming and J lost 5 bases; unmatched junction nucleotides: 4.

Turning to this clonotype: Only one base separates this from a far larger clonotype, so it likely reflects a read error. The CDR3 DNA sequence: TGTGCCAGCACCCGGGACAGACAAGAGACCCAGTACTTC. Translated: CASTRDRQETQYF. The chain combines TRBV7-2 with TRBJ2-5; 7 positions agree with TRBD1. The CDR3 is 13 residues long. CDR1 SGHTA and CDR2 FQGNSA come from the germline V gene. With 7 bases clipped from V and 2 bases from J, the junction kept 4 bases outside the gene matches.

J is TRBJ2-7 and V is TRBV7-3; no clear D gene. The CDR3 totals 13 residues. Trimming stripped 3 bases from V and 2 bases from J, with 8 bases between. Germline V CDR1 and CDR2: SGHTA, FQGTGA. CDR3 in amino acids: CASSFDGAYEQYF. The CDR3 nucleotides read TGTGCCAGCAGCTTCGACGGAGCCTACGAGCAGTACTTC.

This rearrangement joins TRBV4-3 to TRBJ2-3; 8 bases are shared with TRBD1. CDR1 is LGHNA, CDR2 YSLEER, per germline. The CDR3 runs 15 residues. Trimming at V came to 4 bases and at J to 3 bases, leaving 6 bases not matched to a gene. The CDR3 DNA follows: TGCGCCAGCAGCCTATCGGACAGGGTGACAGATACGCAGTATTTT. Translating it yields CASSLSDRVTDTQYF.

This chain links TRBV7-9 with TRBJ1-4; 7 bases map to TRBD1. Germline assignment: CDR1 SEHNR and CDR2 FQNEAQ (reference sequence). V trimming: 5 bases; J trimming: 6 bases; junction bases outside the gene matches: 6. The CDR3 covers 14 residues. Written as DNA, the CDR3 is TGTGCCAGCAGCAGATCAGGGGGGGATGAAAAACTGTTTTTT. Translated, it gives CASSRSGGDEKLFF.

The CDR3 region is CASSGGGDTDTQYF. In nucleotides, the CDR3 is TGCGCCAGCAGCGGCGGGGGGGACACAGATACGCAGTATTTT. The genes are TRBV5-1 and TRBJ2-3, with 9 nucleotides matching TRBD2. The CDR3 runs to 14 residues. The germline gives CDR1 SGHRS, CDR2 YFSETQ. The V gene end was trimmed by 4 bases and the J gene end by 2 bases; junction bases not matched to a gene: 2.

The genes are TRBV28 and TRBJ1-6; D is ambiguous. Trimming shortened V by 11 bases and J by 7 bases, and 12 bases separated the two germline ends. CDR1 is MDHEN, CDR2 SYDVKM, per germline. CDR3 size: 12 residues. The CDR3: CAGRTANSPLHF. For the CDR3, the DNA is TGTGCCGGAAGGACCGCCAATTCACCCCTCCACTTT.

In its sample, this clonotype was seen a few times. The chain employs TRBV5-5 and TRBJ2-5, with 7 bases fitting TRBD2. The trim removed 3 bases at V and 4 bases at J, leaving 21 bases unmatched. Germline V lookup: CDR1 SGHKS, CDR2 YYEKEE (reference sequence). The CDR3 has 19 residues. CDR3 amino acids: CASSWAPLGLADIRETQYF. In nucleotides, the CDR3 is TGTGCCAGCAGCTGGGCTCCACTGGGGCTAGCGGACATCCGAGAGACCCAGTACTTC.

This clonotype was picked up a small number of times. The chain combines TRBV20-1 with TRBJ2-1, with D possibly called TRBD1 or TRBD2 (5 bases each). The length of the CDR3 is 14 residues. From germline, CDR1 is DFQATT and CDR2 SNEGSKA (reference sequence). V lost 3 bases and J 2 bases, leaving 11 bases between the germline ends. The CDR3 coding sequence is TGCAGTGCTAGTGGTCGGGGCACCTACAATGAGCAGTTCTTC. Its protein product is CSASGRGTYNEQFF.

This clonotype was recorded a few times. The V call is TRBV12-3 or TRBV12-4, the J call TRBJ1-1, with TRBD1 matching over 7 bases. CDR3 length: 16 residues. The trim removed 6 bases at V and 1 base at J, leaving 11 bases unmatched. The CDR3 spells CASRSDRVRGNTEAFF. The CDR3 region has the DNA TGTGCCAGCAGGTCCGACAGGGTGAGGGGGAACACTGAAGCTTTCTTT.

This clonotype was found many times. The genes are TRBV12-3 or TRBV12-4 and TRBJ1-1, with TRBD1 as a possible D gene (5 bases). The CDR3 spans 14 residues. Trimming took 4 bases from V and 2 from J, leaving 11 bases between them. CDR3 in DNA: TGTGCCAGCAGTTCCTCGGACACCAACACTGAAGCTTTCTTT. Translating gives CASSSSDTNTEAFF.

V is TRBV7-2 and J is TRBJ1-1; 7 nucleotides line up with TRBD1. The CDR3 consists of 15 residues. Trimming cost V 5 bases and J 4 bases; bases outside gene matches: 10. Per germline, CDR1 SGHTA and CDR2 FQGNSA. The CDR3 bases are TGTGCCAGCAGCCAGGGGGGGGCGCAGGTCACTGAAGCTTTCTTT. Its protein is CASSQGGAQVTEAFF.